Given below is one T cell receptor beta chain in context. The tumor samples were collected prior to definitive surgery or chemotherapy. Here immunoSEQ multiplex PCR was the method, and the copy in TCRdb shows in-frame clones only, minus some. The data show 5,000 or so clones, about 78% seen once. The CDR3 extends over 15 amino acids. Trimming cost V 0 bases and J 7 bases; bases outside gene matches: 6. CDR1 SNHLY and CDR2 FYNNEI come from the germline V gene. The sample belongs to a study of high-grade serous ovarian cancer treatment subgroups. Sequencing used tumor tissue. This clonotype was obtained from a human donor with high-grade serous ovarian cancer. The V and J genes are TRBV2 and TRBJ2-7; 10 bases are a match to TRBD1. CDR3: CASSEAGTGVREQYF. Here the CDR3 DNA reads TGTGCCAGCAGTGAAGCGGGGACAGGGGTTAGAGAGCAGTACTTC.